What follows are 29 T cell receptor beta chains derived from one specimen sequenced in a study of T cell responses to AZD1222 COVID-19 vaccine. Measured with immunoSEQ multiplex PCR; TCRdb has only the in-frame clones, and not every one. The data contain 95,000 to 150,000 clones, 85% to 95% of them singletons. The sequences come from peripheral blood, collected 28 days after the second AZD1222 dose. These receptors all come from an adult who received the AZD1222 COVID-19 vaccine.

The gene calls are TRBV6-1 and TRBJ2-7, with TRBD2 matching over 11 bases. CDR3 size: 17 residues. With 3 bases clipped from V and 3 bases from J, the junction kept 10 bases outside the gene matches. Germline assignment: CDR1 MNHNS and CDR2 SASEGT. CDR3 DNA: TGTGCCAGCAGTGAGACTGGGACTAGCGGATTGATCTACGAGCAGTACTTC. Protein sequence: CASSETGTSGLIYEQYF.

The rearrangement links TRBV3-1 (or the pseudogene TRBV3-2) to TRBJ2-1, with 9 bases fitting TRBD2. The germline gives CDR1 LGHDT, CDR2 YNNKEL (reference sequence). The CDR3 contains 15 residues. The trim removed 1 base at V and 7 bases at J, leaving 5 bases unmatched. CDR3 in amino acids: CASSQVSGRTNEQFF. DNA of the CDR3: TGTGCCAGCAGCCAAGTTAGCGGGAGAACGAATGAGCAGTTCTTC.

For the CDR3, the DNA is TGTGCCAGCAGATATGGCACTGAAGCTTTCTTT. It yields the protein CASRYGTEAFF. This chain links TRBV5-6 with TRBJ1-1, with D hard to call. The germline V gene encodes CDR1 SGHDT and CDR2 YYEEEE. V lost 5 bases and J lost 4, with 6 bases in between. The CDR3 runs to 11 residues.

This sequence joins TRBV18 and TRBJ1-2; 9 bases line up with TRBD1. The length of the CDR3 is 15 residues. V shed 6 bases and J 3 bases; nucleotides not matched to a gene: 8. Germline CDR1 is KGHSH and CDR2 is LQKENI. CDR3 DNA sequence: TGTGCCAGCTCGCCAAACAGGGGGCGCGACTATGGCTACACCTTC. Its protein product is CASSPNRGRDYGYTF.

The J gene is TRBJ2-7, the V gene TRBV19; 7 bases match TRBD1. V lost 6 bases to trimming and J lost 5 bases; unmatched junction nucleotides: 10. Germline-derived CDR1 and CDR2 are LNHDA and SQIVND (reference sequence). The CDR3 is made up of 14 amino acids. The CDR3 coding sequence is TGTGCCAGTAGCCCGACAGGGTTTCCCCACGAGCAGTACTTC. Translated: CASSPTGFPHEQYF.

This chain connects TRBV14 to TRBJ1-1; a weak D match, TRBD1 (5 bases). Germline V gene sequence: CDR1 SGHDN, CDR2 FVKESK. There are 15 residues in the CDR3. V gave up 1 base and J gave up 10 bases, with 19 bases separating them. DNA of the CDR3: TGTGCCAGCAGCCAAGCCAAATTGGGGGTAGTAAGAGCTTTCTTT. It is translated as CASSQAKLGVVRAFF.

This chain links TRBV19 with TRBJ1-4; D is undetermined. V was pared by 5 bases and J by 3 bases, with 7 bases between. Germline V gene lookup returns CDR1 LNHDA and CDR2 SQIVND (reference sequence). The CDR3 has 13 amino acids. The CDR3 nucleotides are TGTGCCAGTAGTCGTCAGCCTAATGAAAAACTGTTTTTT. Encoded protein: CASSRQPNEKLFF.

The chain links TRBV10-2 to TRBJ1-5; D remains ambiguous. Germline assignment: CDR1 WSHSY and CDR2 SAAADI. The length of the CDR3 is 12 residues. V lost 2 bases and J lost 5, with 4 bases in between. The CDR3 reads CASSEKDQPQHF. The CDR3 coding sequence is TGCGCCAGCAGTGAGAAGGATCAGCCCCAGCATTTT.

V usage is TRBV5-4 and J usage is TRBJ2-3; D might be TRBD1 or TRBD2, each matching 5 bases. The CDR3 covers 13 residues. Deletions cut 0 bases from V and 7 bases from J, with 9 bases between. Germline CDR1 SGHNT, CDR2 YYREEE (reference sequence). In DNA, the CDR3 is TGTGCCAGCAGCTTGGAGGGACCCAATACGCAGTATTTT. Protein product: CASSLEGPNTQYF.

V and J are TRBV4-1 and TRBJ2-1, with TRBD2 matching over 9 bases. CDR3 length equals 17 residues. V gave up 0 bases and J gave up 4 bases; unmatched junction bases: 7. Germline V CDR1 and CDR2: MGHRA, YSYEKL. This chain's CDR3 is CASSQDSGLAEYNEQFF. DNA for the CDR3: TGCGCCAGCAGCCAAGATTCGGGACTAGCAGAATACAATGAGCAGTTCTTC.

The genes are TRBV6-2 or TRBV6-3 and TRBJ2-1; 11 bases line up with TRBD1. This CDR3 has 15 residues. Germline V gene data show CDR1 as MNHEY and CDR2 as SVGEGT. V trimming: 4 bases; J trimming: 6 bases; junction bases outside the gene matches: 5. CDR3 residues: CASSWGQGGRNEQFF. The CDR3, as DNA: TGTGCCAGCAGTTGGGGACAGGGGGGCCGCAATGAGCAGTTCTTC.

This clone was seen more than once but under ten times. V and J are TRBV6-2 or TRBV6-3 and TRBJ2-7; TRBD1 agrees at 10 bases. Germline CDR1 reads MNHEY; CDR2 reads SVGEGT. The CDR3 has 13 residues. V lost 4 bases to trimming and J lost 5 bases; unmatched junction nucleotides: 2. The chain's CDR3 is CASSWTGGNEQYF. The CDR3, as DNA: TGTGCCAGCAGTTGGACAGGGGGAAACGAGCAGTACTTC.

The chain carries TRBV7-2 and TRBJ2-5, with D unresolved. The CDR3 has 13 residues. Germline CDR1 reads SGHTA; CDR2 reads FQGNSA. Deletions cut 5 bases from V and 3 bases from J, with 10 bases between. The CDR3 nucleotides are TGTGCCAGCAGCCCTACGCCCAAAGAGACCCAGTACTTC. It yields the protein CASSPTPKETQYF.

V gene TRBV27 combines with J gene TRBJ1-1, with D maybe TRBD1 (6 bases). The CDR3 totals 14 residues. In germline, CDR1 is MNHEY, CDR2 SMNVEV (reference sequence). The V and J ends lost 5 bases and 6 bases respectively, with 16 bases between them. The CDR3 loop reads CASSAGQLFSEAFF. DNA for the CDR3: TGTGCCAGCAGTGCGGGACAATTGTTCTCTGAAGCTTTCTTT.

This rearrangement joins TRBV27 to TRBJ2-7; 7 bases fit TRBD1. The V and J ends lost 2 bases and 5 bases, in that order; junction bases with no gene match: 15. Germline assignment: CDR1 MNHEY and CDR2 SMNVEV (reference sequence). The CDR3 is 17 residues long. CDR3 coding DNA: TGTGCCAGCAGTTTACGGTACCCGGGACAGCCAGGGGACGAGCAGTACTTC. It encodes CASSLRYPGQPGDEQYF.

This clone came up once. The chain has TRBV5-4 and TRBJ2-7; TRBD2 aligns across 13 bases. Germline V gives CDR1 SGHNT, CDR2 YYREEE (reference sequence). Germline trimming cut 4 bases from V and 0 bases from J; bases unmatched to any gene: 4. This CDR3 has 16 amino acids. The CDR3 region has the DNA TGTGCCAGCAGCGGGGGACTAGCGGGGAACTCCTACGAGCAGTACTTC. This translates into CASSGGLAGNSYEQYF.

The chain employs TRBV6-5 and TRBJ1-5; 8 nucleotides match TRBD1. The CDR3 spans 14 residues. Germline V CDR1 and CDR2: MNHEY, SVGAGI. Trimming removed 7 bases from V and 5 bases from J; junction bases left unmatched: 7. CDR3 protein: CASKHDRGYQPQHF. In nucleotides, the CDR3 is TGTGCCAGCAAACATGACAGGGGCTATCAGCCCCAGCATTTT.

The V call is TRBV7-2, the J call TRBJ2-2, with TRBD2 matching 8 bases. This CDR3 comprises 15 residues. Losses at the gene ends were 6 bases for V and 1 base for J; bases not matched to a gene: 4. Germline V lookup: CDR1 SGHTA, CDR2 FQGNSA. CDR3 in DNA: TGTGCCAGCAGTTGGACTAGCAGGAACACCGGGGAGCTGTTTTTT. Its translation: CASSWTSRNTGELFF.

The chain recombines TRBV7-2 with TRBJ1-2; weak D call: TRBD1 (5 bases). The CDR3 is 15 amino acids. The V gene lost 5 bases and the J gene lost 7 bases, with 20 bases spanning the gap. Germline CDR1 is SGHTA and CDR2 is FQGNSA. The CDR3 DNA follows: TGTGCCAGCAGCCCCAACCAGGGATCACCCTTTGGCTACACCTTC. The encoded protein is CASSPNQGSPFGYTF.

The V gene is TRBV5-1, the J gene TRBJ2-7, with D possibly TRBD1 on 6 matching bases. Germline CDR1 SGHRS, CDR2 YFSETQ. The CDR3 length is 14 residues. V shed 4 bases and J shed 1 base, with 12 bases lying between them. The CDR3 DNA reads TGCGCCAGCAGCCCGGGGACACAATCCTACGAGCAGTACTTC. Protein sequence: CASSPGTQSYEQYF.

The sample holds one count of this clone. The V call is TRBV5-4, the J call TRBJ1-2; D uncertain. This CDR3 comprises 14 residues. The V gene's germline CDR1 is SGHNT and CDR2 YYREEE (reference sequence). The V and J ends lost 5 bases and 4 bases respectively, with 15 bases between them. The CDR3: CASSSRLPAYGYTF. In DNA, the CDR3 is TGTGCCAGCAGTTCCAGACTCCCGGCCTATGGCTACACCTTC.

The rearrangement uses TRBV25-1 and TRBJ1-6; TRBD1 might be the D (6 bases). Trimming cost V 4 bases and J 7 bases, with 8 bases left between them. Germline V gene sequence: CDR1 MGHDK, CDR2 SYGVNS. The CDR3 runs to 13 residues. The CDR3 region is CASSGQGNSPLHF. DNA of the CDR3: TGTGCCAGCAGTGGGCAGGGGAATTCACCCCTCCACTTT. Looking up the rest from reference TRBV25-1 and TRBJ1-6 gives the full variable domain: EADIYQTPRYLVIGTGKKITLECSQTMGHDKMYWYQQDPGMELHLIHYSYGVNSTEKGDLSSESTVSRIRTEHFPLTLESARPSHTSQYLCASSGQGNSPLHFGNGTRLTVT.

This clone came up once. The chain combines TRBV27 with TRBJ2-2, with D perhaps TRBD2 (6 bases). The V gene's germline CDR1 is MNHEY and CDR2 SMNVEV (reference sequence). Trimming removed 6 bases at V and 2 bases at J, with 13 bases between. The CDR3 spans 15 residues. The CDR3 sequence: CASRMRLGNTGELFF. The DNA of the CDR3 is TGTGCCAGCAGGATGAGACTAGGTAACACCGGGGAGCTGTTTTTT.

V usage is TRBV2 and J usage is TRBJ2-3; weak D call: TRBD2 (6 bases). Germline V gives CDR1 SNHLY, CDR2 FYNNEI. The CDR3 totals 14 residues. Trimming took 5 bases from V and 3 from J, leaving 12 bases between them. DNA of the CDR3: TGTGCCAGCAGTCAGCGGGTGAGGACAGATACGCAGTATTTT. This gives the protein CASSQRVRTDTQYF.

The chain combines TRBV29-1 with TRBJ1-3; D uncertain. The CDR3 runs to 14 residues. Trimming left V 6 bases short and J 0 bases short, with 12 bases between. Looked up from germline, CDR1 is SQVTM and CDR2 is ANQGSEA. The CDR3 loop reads CSVGRDNSGNTIYF. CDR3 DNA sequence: TGCAGCGTCGGGCGGGATAACTCTGGAAACACCATATATTTT.

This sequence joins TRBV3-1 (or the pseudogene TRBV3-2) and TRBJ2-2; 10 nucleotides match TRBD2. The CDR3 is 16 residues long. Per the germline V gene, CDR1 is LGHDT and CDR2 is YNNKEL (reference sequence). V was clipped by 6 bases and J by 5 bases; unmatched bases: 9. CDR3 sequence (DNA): TGTGCCAGCAGTCAGGAACTAGCGGGAAAGACCGGGGAGCTGTTTTTT. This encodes CASSQELAGKTGELFF.

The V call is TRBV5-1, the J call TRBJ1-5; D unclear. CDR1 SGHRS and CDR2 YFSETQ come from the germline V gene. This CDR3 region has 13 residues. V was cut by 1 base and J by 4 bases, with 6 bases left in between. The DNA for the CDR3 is TGCGCCAGCAGCTTGAACAGTAATCAGCCCCAGCATTTT. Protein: CASSLNSNQPQHF.

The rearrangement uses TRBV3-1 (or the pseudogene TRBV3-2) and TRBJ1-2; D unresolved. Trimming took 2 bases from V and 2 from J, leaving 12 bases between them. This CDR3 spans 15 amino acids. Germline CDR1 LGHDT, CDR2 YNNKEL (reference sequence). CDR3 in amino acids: CASSQTAGDNYGYTF. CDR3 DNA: TGTGCCAGCAGCCAAACGGCGGGAGACAACTATGGCTACACCTTC.

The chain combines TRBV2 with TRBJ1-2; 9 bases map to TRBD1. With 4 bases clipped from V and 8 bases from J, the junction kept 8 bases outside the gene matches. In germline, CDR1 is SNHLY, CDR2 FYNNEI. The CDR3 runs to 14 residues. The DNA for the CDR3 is TGTGCCAGCAGTGGAACAGGGGGCCTTGGAGGCTACACCTTC. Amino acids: CASSGTGGLGGYTF.